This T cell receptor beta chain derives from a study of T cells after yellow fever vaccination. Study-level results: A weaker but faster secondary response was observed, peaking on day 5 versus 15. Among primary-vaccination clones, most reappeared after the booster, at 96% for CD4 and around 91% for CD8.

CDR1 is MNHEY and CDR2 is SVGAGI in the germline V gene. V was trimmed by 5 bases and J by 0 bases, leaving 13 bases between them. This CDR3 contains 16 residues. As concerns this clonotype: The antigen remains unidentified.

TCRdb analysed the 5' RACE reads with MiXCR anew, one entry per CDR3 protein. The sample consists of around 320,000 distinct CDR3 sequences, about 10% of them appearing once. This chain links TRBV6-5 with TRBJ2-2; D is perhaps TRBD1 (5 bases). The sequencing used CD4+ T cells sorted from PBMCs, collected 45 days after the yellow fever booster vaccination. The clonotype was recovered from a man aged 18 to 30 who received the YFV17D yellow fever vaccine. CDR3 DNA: TGTGCCAGCAGTACGACAGCACCCCCGAACACCGGGGAGCTGTTTTTT. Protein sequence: CASSTTAPPNTGELFF.